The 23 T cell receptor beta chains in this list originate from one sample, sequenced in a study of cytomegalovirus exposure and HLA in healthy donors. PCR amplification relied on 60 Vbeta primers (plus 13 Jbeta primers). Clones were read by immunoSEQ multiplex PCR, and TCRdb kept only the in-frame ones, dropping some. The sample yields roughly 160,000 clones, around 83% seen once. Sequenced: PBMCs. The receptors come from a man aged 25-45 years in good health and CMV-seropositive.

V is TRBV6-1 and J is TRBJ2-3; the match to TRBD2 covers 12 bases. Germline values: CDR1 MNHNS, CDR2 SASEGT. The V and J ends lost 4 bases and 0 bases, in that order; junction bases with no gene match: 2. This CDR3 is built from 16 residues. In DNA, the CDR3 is TGTGCCAGCAGTGGGGGGACTAGCGGGAGCACAGATACGCAGTATTTT. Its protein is CASSGGTSGSTDTQYF.

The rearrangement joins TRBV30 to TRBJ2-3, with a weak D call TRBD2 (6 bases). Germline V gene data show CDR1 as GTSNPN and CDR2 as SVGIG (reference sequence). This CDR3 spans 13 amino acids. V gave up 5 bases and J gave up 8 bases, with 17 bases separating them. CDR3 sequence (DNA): TGTGCCTGGGGGAACCCCCCCGGGGGTACGCAGTATTTT. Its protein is CAWGNPPGGTQYF.

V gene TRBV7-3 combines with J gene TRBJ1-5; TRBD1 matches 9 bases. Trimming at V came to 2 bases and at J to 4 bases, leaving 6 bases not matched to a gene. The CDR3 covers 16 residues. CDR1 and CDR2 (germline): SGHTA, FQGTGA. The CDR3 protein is CASSLAGTGFNQPQHF. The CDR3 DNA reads TGTGCCAGCAGCTTAGCCGGGACAGGGTTTAATCAGCCCCAGCATTTT.

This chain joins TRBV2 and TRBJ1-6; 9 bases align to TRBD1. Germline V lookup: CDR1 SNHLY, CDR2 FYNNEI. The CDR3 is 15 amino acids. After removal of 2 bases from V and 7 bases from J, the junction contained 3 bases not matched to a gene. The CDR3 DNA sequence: TGTGCCAGCAGTGAAATGGGGACAGGGAATTCACCCCTCCACTTT. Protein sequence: CASSEMGTGNSPLHF.

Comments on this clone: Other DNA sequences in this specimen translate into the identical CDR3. CDR3 amino acids: CASSFGGNTEAFF. The DNA for the CDR3 is TGTGCCAGCAGCTTCGGTGGGAACACTGAAGCTTTCTTT. V usage is TRBV7-9 and J usage is TRBJ1-1; no clear D. This CDR3 is 13 amino acids long. Germline assignment: CDR1 SEHNR and CDR2 FQNEAQ (reference sequence). The V and J ends lost 3 bases and 1 base respectively, with 6 bases between them.

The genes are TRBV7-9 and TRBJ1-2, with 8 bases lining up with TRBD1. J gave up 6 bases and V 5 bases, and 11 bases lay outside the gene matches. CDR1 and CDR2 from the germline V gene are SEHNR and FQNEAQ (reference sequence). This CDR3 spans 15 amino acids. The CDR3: CASSPQRAGGDGYTF. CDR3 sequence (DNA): TGTGCCAGCAGCCCACAAAGGGCAGGGGGCGATGGCTACACCTTC.

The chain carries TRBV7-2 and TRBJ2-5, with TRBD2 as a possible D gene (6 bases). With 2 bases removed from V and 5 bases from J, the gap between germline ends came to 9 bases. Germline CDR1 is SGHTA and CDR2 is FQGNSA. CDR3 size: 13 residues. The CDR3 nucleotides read TGTGCCAGCAGCTTAAGCGGGCGGGAGACCCAGTACTTC. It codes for CASSLSGRETQYF.

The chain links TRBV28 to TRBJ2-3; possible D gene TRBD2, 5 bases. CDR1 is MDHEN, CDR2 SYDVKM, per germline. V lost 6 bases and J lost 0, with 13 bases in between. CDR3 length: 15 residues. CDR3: CASSGLALSTDTQYF. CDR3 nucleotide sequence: TGTGCCAGCAGCGGCCTAGCACTAAGCACAGATACGCAGTATTTT.

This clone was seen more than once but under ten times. The CDR3 reads CASSLAGIGANEKLFF. For the CDR3, the DNA is TGTGCCAGCAGCTTGGCGGGGATAGGTGCTAATGAAAAACTGTTTTTT. The V and J genes are TRBV5-4 and TRBJ1-4; D is undetermined. The CDR3 is made up of 16 amino acids. Per germline, CDR1 SGHNT and CDR2 YYREEE (reference sequence). V was pared by 0 bases and J by 3 bases, with 12 bases between.

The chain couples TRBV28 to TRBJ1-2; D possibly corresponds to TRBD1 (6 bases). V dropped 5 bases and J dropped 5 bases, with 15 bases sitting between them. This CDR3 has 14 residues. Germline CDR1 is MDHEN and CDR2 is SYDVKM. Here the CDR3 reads CASSRQEVTYGYTF. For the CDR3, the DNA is TGTGCCAGCAGTCGACAGGAGGTGACTTATGGCTACACCTTC.

The CDR3 coding sequence is TGTGCCAGCAGCCAACCACCCGGGCAGGGGGATTACAATGAGCAGTTCTTC. Amino acid sequence: CASSQPPGQGDYNEQFF. V and J are TRBV11-1 and TRBJ2-1; 7 nucleotides align to TRBD1. The germline V gene encodes CDR1 SGHAT and CDR2 FQDESV (reference sequence). J lost 4 bases, V lost 5 bases, and 14 bases had no gene match. CDR3 size: 17 residues.

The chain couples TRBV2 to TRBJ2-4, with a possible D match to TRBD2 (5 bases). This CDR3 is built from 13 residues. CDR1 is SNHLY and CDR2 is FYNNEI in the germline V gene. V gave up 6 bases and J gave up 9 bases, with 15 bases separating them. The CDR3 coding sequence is TGTGCCAGCAGGGCGGAGGTGTTGGGCATTCAGTACTTC. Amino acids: CASRAEVLGIQYF.

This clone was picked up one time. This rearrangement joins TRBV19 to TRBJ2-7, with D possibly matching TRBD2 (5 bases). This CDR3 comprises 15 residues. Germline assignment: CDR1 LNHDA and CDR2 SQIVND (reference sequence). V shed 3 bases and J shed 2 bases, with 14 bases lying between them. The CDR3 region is CASSMTGGHPYEQYF. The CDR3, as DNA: TGTGCCAGTAGTATGACCGGCGGGCATCCCTACGAGCAGTACTTC.

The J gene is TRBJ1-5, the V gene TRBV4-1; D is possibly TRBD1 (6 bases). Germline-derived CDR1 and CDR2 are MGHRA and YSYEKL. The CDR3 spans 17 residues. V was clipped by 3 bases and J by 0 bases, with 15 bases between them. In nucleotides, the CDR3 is TGCGCCAGCAGCCACCAACCTGGACAGTTTAGCAATCAGCCCCAGCATTTT. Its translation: CASSHQPGQFSNQPQHF.

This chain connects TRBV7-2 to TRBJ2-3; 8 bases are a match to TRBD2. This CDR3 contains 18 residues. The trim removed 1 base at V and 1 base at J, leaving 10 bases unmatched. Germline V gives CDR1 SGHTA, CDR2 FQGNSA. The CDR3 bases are TGTGCCAGCAGCTTAGATTTTACGGGAGGGAGGGGCACAGATACGCAGTATTTT. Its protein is CASSLDFTGGRGTDTQYF. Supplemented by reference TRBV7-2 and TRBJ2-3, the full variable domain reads GAGVSQSPSNKVTEKGKDVELRCDPISGHTALYWYRQSLGQGLEFLIYFQGNSAPDKSGLPSDRFSAERTGGSVSTLTIQRTQQEDSAVYLCASSLDFTGGRGTDTQYFGPGTRLTVL.

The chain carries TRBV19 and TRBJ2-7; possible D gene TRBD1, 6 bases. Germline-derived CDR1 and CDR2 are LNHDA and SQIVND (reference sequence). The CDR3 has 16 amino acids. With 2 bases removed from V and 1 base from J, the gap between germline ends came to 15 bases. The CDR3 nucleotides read TGTGCCAGTAGTATATCGGCCGGGACATTTTCCTACGAGCAGTACTTC. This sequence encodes CASSISAGTFSYEQYF.

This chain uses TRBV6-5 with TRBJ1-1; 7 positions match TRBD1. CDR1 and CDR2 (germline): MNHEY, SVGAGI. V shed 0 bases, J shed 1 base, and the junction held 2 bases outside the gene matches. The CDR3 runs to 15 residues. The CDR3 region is CASSYSNRGNTEAFF. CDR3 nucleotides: TGTGCCAGCAGTTACTCTAACAGGGGGAACACTGAAGCTTTCTTT.

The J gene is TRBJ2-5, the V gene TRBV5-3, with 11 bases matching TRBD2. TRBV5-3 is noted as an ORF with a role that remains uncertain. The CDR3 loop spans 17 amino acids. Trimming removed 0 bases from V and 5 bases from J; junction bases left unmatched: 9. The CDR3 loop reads CARSLVRLAGREETQYF. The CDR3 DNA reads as TGTGCCAGAAGCTTGGTGAGACTAGCGGGAAGGGAGGAGACCCAGTACTTC.

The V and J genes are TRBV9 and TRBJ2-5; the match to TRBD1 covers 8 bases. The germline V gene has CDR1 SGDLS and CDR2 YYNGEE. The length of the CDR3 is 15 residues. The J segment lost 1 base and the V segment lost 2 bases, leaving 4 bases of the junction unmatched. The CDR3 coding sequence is TGTGCCAGCAGCGTCGGGACAGGACCCCAAGAGACCCAGTACTTC. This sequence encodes CASSVGTGPQETQYF.

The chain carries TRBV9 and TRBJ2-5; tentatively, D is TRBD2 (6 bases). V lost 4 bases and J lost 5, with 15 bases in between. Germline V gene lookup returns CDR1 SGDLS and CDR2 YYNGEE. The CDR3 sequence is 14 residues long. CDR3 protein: CASSTRDFGETQYF. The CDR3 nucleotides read TGTGCCAGCAGCACTAGGGACTTTGGGGAGACCCAGTACTTC.

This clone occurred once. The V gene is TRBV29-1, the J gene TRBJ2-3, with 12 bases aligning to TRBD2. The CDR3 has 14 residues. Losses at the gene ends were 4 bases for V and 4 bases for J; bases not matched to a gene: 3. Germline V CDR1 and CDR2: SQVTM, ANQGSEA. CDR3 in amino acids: CSVVRLAGADTQYF. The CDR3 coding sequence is TGCAGCGTTGTACGACTAGCGGGAGCAGATACGCAGTATTTT.

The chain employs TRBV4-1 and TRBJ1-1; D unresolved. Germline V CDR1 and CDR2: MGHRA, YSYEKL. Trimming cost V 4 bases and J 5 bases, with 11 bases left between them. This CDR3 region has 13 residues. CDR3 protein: CASSRESRTEAFF. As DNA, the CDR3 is TGCGCCAGCAGCCGCGAGAGTCGTACTGAAGCTTTCTTT.

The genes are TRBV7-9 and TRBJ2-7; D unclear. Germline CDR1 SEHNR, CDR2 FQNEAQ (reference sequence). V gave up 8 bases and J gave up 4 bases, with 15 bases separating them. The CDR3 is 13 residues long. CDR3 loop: CASGPLGVYEQYF. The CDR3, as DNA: TGTGCCAGCGGGCCGCTGGGTGTGTACGAGCAGTACTTC.